These T cell receptor beta chains were read from a single sample in a study of identical twins. Via MiXCR, TCRdb re-called the 5' RACE reads, giving one row per CDR3 protein. The sample holds under 350,000 distinct CDR3 sequences; over 8.5% are singletons and the top ten take 6% to 8.5%. The sample was also reused in another study, on yellow fever vaccine responses in identical twins.

Material for sequencing was CD8+ T cells sorted from blood. These receptors came from a woman between 18 and 29 years old in good health. The CDR3 runs from the conserved cysteine through the conserved F or W. The D gene is left open where the match is weak. Only some rows state a clone size, as once, few, many or a class for expanded clones.

cdr3_nt: TGTGCCAGCAGTTTGGGTCAGGGTAGAGATACGCAGTATTTT
cdr3_aa: CASSLGQGRDTQYF
clone_size: many
cdr3_length: 14
v_call: TRBV12-3/TRBV12-4
j_call: TRBJ2-3
d_call: NA

cdr3_nt: TGCGCCAGCAGCCAGGGCAGGGGACAGGGCTATGGCTACACCTTC
cdr3_aa: CASSQGRGQGYGYTF
clone_size: many
cdr3_length: 15
v_call: TRBV4-3
j_call: TRBJ1-2
d_call: TRBD1

cdr3_nt: TGCAGCGTTTCGGGGACGAACACCGGGGAGCTGTTTTTT
cdr3_aa: CSVSGTNTGELFF
clone_size: NA
cdr3_length: 13
v_call: TRBV29-1
j_call: TRBJ2-2
d_call: NA

cdr3_nt: TGTGCCAGCAGTGAGTGGGGGGGATACAATGAGCAGTTCTTC
cdr3_aa: CASSEWGGYNEQFF
clone_size: NA
cdr3_length: 14
v_call: TRBV6-1
j_call: TRBJ2-1
d_call: TRBD2

cdr3_nt: TGTTCCAGCACGGATAGAGCTGAGACCCAGTACTTC
cdr3_aa: CSSTDRAETQYF
clone_size: NA
cdr3_length: 12
v_call: TRBV7-9
j_call: TRBJ2-5
d_call: NA

cdr3_nt: TGTGCCAGCAGTTTTGTCGAAAAGGGTGAGCAGTTCTTC
cdr3_aa: CASSFVEKGEQFF
clone_size: few
cdr3_length: 13
v_call: TRBV28
j_call: TRBJ2-1
d_call: NA

cdr3_nt: TGCGCCAGCATCGACGGACAGGGAAGCACAGATACGCAGTATTTT
cdr3_aa: CASIDGQGSTDTQYF
clone_size: few
cdr3_length: 15
v_call: TRBV5-1
j_call: TRBJ2-3
d_call: TRBD1

cdr3_nt: TGTGCCAGCAGCCCCGTAGCGGGGGGCTCCACAGATACGCAGTATTTT
cdr3_aa: CASSPVAGGSTDTQYF
clone_size: few
cdr3_length: 16
v_call: TRBV7-8
j_call: TRBJ2-3
d_call: TRBD2

cdr3_nt: TGTGCCAGCAGCTGGGAGGGAAACACCATATATTTT
cdr3_aa: CASSWEGNTIYF
clone_size: NA
cdr3_length: 12
v_call: TRBV5-6
j_call: TRBJ1-3
d_call: NA

cdr3_nt: TGTGCCAGCAGTGCCGGGACAGGGGGCTACGAGCAGTACTTC
cdr3_aa: CASSAGTGGYEQYF
clone_size: many
cdr3_length: 14
v_call: TRBV2
j_call: TRBJ2-7
d_call: TRBD1

cdr3_nt: TGCAGCGTCTTAGGACCGGATAACTCCTACGAGCAGTACTTC
cdr3_aa: CSVLGPDNSYEQYF
clone_size: NA
cdr3_length: 14
v_call: TRBV29-1
j_call: TRBJ2-7
d_call: NA

cdr3_nt: TGCAGCGGGGGGGAGGTCCTATTGGGCGAGCAGTACTTC
cdr3_aa: CSGGEVLLGEQYF
clone_size: many
cdr3_length: 13
v_call: TRBV29-1
j_call: TRBJ2-7
d_call: NA

cdr3_nt: TGTGCCAGCAGTGACACAAACTCTGGGGCCAACGTCCTGACTTTC
cdr3_aa: CASSDTNSGANVLTF
clone_size: few
cdr3_length: 15
v_call: TRBV6-1
j_call: TRBJ2-6
d_call: NA

cdr3_nt: TGCGCCAGCAGCCAAAATCAACAGGGGGACTATGGCTACACCTTC
cdr3_aa: CASSQNQQGDYGYTF
clone_size: NA
cdr3_length: 15
v_call: TRBV4-1
j_call: TRBJ1-2
d_call: TRBD1

cdr3_nt: TGTGCCAGCAGCCAAGCCGCGGGGGCAGAGACCCAGTACTTC
cdr3_aa: CASSQAAGAETQYF
clone_size: few
cdr3_length: 14
v_call: TRBV4-2
j_call: TRBJ2-5
d_call: NA

cdr3_nt: TGTGCCAGCAGCTTTCCACAGGGGGCGCAGGGCATTCAGTACTTC
cdr3_aa: CASSFPQGAQGIQYF
clone_size: many
cdr3_length: 15
v_call: TRBV7-2
j_call: TRBJ2-4
d_call: TRBD1

cdr3_nt: TGCGCCAGCAGCTTGGACAGGGTGGACACTGAAGCTTTCTTT
cdr3_aa: CASSLDRVDTEAFF
clone_size: NA
cdr3_length: 14
v_call: TRBV5-1
j_call: TRBJ1-1
d_call: NA

cdr3_nt: TGTGCCAGCACTAACCTGTCGGGGATCACAGATACGCAGTATTTT
cdr3_aa: CASTNLSGITDTQYF
clone_size: many
cdr3_length: 15
v_call: TRBV12-3/TRBV12-4
j_call: TRBJ2-3
d_call: NA

cdr3_nt: TGTGCCAGCATTCCGCTTGCAACTAATGAAAAACTGTTTTTT
cdr3_aa: CASIPLATNEKLFF
clone_size: NA
cdr3_length: 14
v_call: TRBV2
j_call: TRBJ1-4
d_call: NA

cdr3_nt: TGTGCCAGCAGGTCCCTTAGCGGGAGGGCGAATGAGCAGTTCTTC
cdr3_aa: CASRSLSGRANEQFF
clone_size: many
cdr3_length: 15
v_call: TRBV12-3/TRBV12-4
j_call: TRBJ2-1
d_call: TRBD2

cdr3_nt: TGCAGCGCTGTTATTCTTACCGGGACGGGCTACGAGCAGTACTTC
cdr3_aa: CSAVILTGTGYEQYF
clone_size: many
cdr3_length: 15
v_call: TRBV29-1
j_call: TRBJ2-7
d_call: NA

cdr3_nt: TGTGCCAGCAGCTTGGGCAGTCTGAACACTGAAGCTTTCTTT
cdr3_aa: CASSLGSLNTEAFF
clone_size: many
cdr3_length: 14
v_call: TRBV7-6
j_call: TRBJ1-1
d_call: NA

cdr3_nt: TGTGCCAGCAGCTTTACCGGACACCGGGACAGGGGGCGAATCCCCCTCAATGAAAAACTGTTTTTT
cdr3_aa: CASSFTGHRDRGRIPLNEKLFF
clone_size: many
cdr3_length: 22
v_call: TRBV7-3
j_call: TRBJ1-4
d_call: TRBD1

cdr3_nt: TGTGCCAGCAGTTATGAGCGGGGGTTCTCCTACGAGCAGTACTTC
cdr3_aa: CASSYERGFSYEQYF
clone_size: NA
cdr3_length: 15
v_call: TRBV6-5
j_call: TRBJ2-7
d_call: TRBD2

cdr3_nt: TGTGCCAGCAGTTACATCGCAGAGCAGTTCTTC
cdr3_aa: CASSYIAEQFF
clone_size: few
cdr3_length: 11
v_call: TRBV6-2/TRBV6-3
j_call: TRBJ2-1
d_call: NA

cdr3_nt: TGTGCCAGCAGCCGCCCGGGACTTACAGATACGCAGTATTTT
cdr3_aa: CASSRPGLTDTQYF
clone_size: NA
cdr3_length: 14
v_call: TRBV5-6
j_call: TRBJ2-3
d_call: NA

cdr3_nt: TGCAGCGTGGGAGACGAGAACTATGGCTACACCTTC
cdr3_aa: CSVGDENYGYTF
clone_size: many
cdr3_length: 12
v_call: TRBV29-1
j_call: TRBJ1-2
d_call: NA

cdr3_nt: TGTGCCAGCACCACCGGGGAGGCAGGGGATCCCTACGAGCAGTACTTC
cdr3_aa: CASTTGEAGDPYEQYF
clone_size: NA
cdr3_length: 16
v_call: TRBV16
j_call: TRBJ2-7
d_call: NA

cdr3_nt: TGCAGTGCTAGAGATTCAATTTGGGGGAACTCCTACAATGAGCAGTTCTTC
cdr3_aa: CSARDSIWGNSYNEQFF
clone_size: few
cdr3_length: 17
v_call: TRBV20-1
j_call: TRBJ2-1
d_call: NA

cdr3_nt: TGTGCCAGCAGGGGACACCTCCAAGAGACCCAGTACTTC
cdr3_aa: CASRGHLQETQYF
clone_size: many
cdr3_length: 13
v_call: TRBV12-3/TRBV12-4
j_call: TRBJ2-5
d_call: NA

cdr3_nt: TGCAGTGCTAGTTATGCGGGACAGGGTGAAGGGGATGAGCAGTTCTTC
cdr3_aa: CSASYAGQGEGDEQFF
clone_size: many
cdr3_length: 16
v_call: TRBV20-1
j_call: TRBJ2-1
d_call: TRBD1

cdr3_nt: TGTGCCTTTAACCCCAGTTCCCCTTCAGATACGCAGTATTTT
cdr3_aa: CAFNPSSPSDTQYF
clone_size: NA
cdr3_length: 14
v_call: TRBV2
j_call: TRBJ2-3
d_call: NA

cdr3_nt: TGTGCCAGCAGCTTCCCGGGAGGTCAGAGTCCAGATACGCAGTATTTT
cdr3_aa: CASSFPGGQSPDTQYF
clone_size: few
cdr3_length: 16
v_call: TRBV7-9
j_call: TRBJ2-3
d_call: TRBD2

cdr3_nt: TGTGCCAGCAGCGTAGGAACAGCGGGAGGGGAAAAACAGTTCTTC
cdr3_aa: CASSVGTAGGEKQFF
clone_size: NA
cdr3_length: 15
v_call: TRBV9
j_call: TRBJ2-1
d_call: TRBD2

cdr3_nt: TGTGCCAGCAGTTACTGGCGGGGGATCGAGACCCAGTACTTC
cdr3_aa: CASSYWRGIETQYF
clone_size: NA
cdr3_length: 14
v_call: TRBV6-5
j_call: TRBJ2-5
d_call: TRBD2

cdr3_nt: TGTGCCAGCAGTTTGTTTAGATCGCAACAGGGATCCACCGGGGAGCTGTTTTTT
cdr3_aa: CASSLFRSQQGSTGELFF
clone_size: few
cdr3_length: 18
v_call: TRBV12-3/TRBV12-4
j_call: TRBJ2-2
d_call: NA

cdr3_nt: TGCGCCAGCAGTGAGTACGGAGCTGCCAAGCAGTACTTC
cdr3_aa: CASSEYGAAKQYF
clone_size: NA
cdr3_length: 13
v_call: TRBV10-1
j_call: TRBJ2-7
d_call: NA

cdr3_nt: TGTGCCAGCAGGGAACCGGGACAGGGGGCCTATGAGCAGTTCTTC
cdr3_aa: CASREPGQGAYEQFF
clone_size: many
cdr3_length: 15
v_call: TRBV6-1
j_call: TRBJ2-1
d_call: TRBD1

cdr3_nt: TGTGCCAGCGGTGGATATGACAGGGCTATCTACGAGCAGTACTTC
cdr3_aa: CASGGYDRAIYEQYF
clone_size: NA
cdr3_length: 15
v_call: TRBV11-2
j_call: TRBJ2-7
d_call: TRBD1

cdr3_nt: TGTGCCAGTAGTATAGAAACGGGAGTTCGGAATGAGCAGTTCTTC
cdr3_aa: CASSIETGVRNEQFF
clone_size: NA
cdr3_length: 15
v_call: TRBV19
j_call: TRBJ2-1
d_call: NA

cdr3_nt: TGTGCCAGCAGTGAGTGGGCCCTTGTGGATACGCAGTATTTT
cdr3_aa: CASSEWALVDTQYF
clone_size: many
cdr3_length: 14
v_call: TRBV6-1
j_call: TRBJ2-3
d_call: NA

cdr3_nt: TGTGCCAGCAGCTCTGACAGGGGTACCTACGAGCAGTACTTC
cdr3_aa: CASSSDRGTYEQYF
clone_size: many
cdr3_length: 14
v_call: TRBV27
j_call: TRBJ2-7
d_call: TRBD1

cdr3_nt: TGTGCCAGCAGTCGACAAGATAGCGGGGGTGGCACAGATACGCAGTATTTT
cdr3_aa: CASSRQDSGGGTDTQYF
clone_size: many
cdr3_length: 17
v_call: TRBV4-2
j_call: TRBJ2-3
d_call: TRBD2

cdr3_nt: TGTGCCAGCAGCATGGCGACTGGGCACATCTACGAGCAGTACTTC
cdr3_aa: CASSMATGHIYEQYF
clone_size: NA
cdr3_length: 15
v_call: TRBV7-9
j_call: TRBJ2-7
d_call: NA

cdr3_nt: TGCAGCGTTGAATCCTGGCAGGGTATTACCTATGGCTACACCTTC
cdr3_aa: CSVESWQGITYGYTF
clone_size: many
cdr3_length: 15
v_call: TRBV29-1
j_call: TRBJ1-2
d_call: NA